Listed below are T cell receptor beta chains from one sample, sequenced in a study of beta chain features in type 1 diabetes. TCRdb's copy holds only in-frame clones and misses some; the assay was immunoSEQ multiplex PCR. This table has around 430,000 clones, about 29% appearing once. Source material: naive CD4+ T cells from blood. The receptors were gathered from a man between 18 and 35 years old in good health. The CDR3 runs from the conserved cysteine through the conserved F or W. The D gene is left open where the match is weak. Size values are once, few and many counts, or a class for expanded clones, and some rows have none.

>TRBV27|.|TRBJ2-1|.
CASSLSLYNEQFF
TGTGCCAGCAGTTTAAGTTTGTACAATGAGCAGTTCTTC
>TRBV19|.|TRBJ2-6|few
CASTPGNVLTF
TGTGCCAGTACCCCAGGGAACGTCCTGACTTTC
>TRBV30|.|TRBJ2-2|.
CAWSVRRGNTGELFF
TGTGCCTGGAGTGTTAGGCGGGGGAACACCGGGGAGCTGTTTTTT
>TRBV5-1|TRBD2|TRBJ2-5|.
CASSLGPGLAPQETQYF
TGCGCCAGCAGCTTGGGGCCGGGACTAGCGCCACAAGAGACCCAGTACTTC
>TRBV28|.|TRBJ2-5|few
CASSYRKETQYF
TGTGCCAGCAGTTACCGGAAAGAGACCCAGTACTTC
>TRBV6-1|.|TRBJ2-3|few
CASSETRVTDTQYF
TGTGCCAGCAGTGAAACAAGAGTCACAGATACGCAGTATTTT
>TRBV29-1|.|TRBJ1-1|few
CSVESRSGNTEAFF
TGCAGCGTTGAAAGCCGTTCCGGGAACACTGAAGCTTTCTTT
>TRBV15|TRBD2|TRBJ2-1|few
CATSSSLAGGPHEQFF
TGTGCCACCAGCAGCTCACTAGCGGGAGGGCCCCATGAGCAGTTCTTC
>TRBV30|TRBD2|TRBJ2-7|.
CAWRESGSVYEQYF
TGTGCCTGGAGGGAGAGCGGGAGTGTCTACGAGCAGTACTTC
>TRBV7-9|.|TRBJ2-7|few
CASSWAGSSYEQYF
TGTGCCAGCAGCTGGGCCGGCAGCTCCTACGAGCAGTACTTC
>TRBV9|.|TRBJ1-3|few
CASSVAPPSSGNTIYF
TGTGCCAGCAGCGTAGCCCCTCCGAGCTCTGGAAACACCATATATTTT
>TRBV7-9|.|TRBJ1-2|.
CASSPAWGSGYTF
TGTGCCAGCAGCCCAGCTTGGGGATCTGGCTACACCTTC
>TRBV19|.|TRBJ2-1|.
CASTQSRGNEQFF
TGTGCCAGTACCCAGAGCAGGGGCAATGAGCAGTTCTTC
>TRBV7-2|.|TRBJ2-7|.
CASSPKGYEQYF
TGTGCCAGCAGCCCAAAGGGGTACGAGCAGTACTTC
>TRBV6-6|TRBD2|TRBJ2-1|.
CASERAGTSGYNEQFF
TGTGCCAGCGAGAGGGCCGGGACTAGCGGTTACAATGAGCAGTTCTTC
>TRBV5-6|.|TRBJ2-3|few
CASSLLTGAGDTQYF
TGTGCCAGCAGCTTGCTGACAGGAGCAGGAGATACGCAGTATTTT
>TRBV15|.|TRBJ2-1|.
CATSSHNRGNEQFF
TGTGCCACCAGCAGTCACAACCGGGGCAATGAGCAGTTCTTC
>TRBV4-3|.|TRBJ1-6|.
CASSQKVLDSPLHF
TGCGCCAGCAGCCAAAAGGTTTTGGATTCACCCCTCCACTTT
>TRBV9|TRBD2|TRBJ2-3|.
CASSVGLAGTDTQYF
TGTGCCAGCAGCGTAGGACTAGCAGGCACAGATACGCAGTATTTT
>TRBV9|.|TRBJ2-1|few
CASSVASGGYNEQFF
TGTGCCAGCAGCGTAGCCAGCGGAGGCTACAATGAGCAGTTCTTC
>TRBV7-9|TRBD1|TRBJ2-7|.
CASSPGQGGWQDEQYF
TGTGCCAGCAGCCCGGGACAGGGAGGGTGGCAGGACGAGCAGTACTTC
>TRBV29-1|.|TRBJ2-2|.
CSVESAVSNTGELFF
TGCAGCGTTGAATCGGCGGTCTCGAACACCGGGGAGCTGTTTTTT
>TRBV7-9|.|TRBJ2-4|few
CASSLLTLAKNIQYF
TGTGCCAGCAGCTTACTTACGTTAGCCAAAAACATTCAGTACTTC
>TRBV30|.|TRBJ1-1|few
CAWSVEVF
TGTGCCTGGAGTGTCGAGGTGTTT
>TRBV4-3|.|TRBJ1-1|.
CASTNRLGVPEAFF
TGCGCCAGCACTAACCGACTGGGGGTCCCTGAAGCTTTCTTT
>TRBV20-1|TRBD1|TRBJ1-1|.
CSANRGRAFF
TGCAGTGCGAACAGGGGGCGGGCTTTCTTT
>TRBV30|TRBD2|TRBJ2-1|.
CAWAKFTSGRGNEQFF
TGTGCCTGGGCAAAATTTACTAGCGGGAGAGGGAATGAGCAGTTCTTC
>TRBV29-1|TRBD2|TRBJ2-1|.
CSVREDLSHNEQFF
TGCAGCGTGCGGGAGGACCTGAGCCACAATGAGCAGTTCTTC
>TRBV4-2|TRBD2|TRBJ2-7|.
CASSPLAGEGHEQYF
TGTGCCAGCAGCCCGCTAGCGGGAGAAGGACACGAGCAGTACTTC
>TRBV11-2|.|TRBJ1-2|.
CASSSPRRGHYGYTF
TGTGCCAGCAGCTCCCCGAGGAGGGGACACTATGGCTACACCTTC
>TRBV5-1|.|TRBJ2-1|.
CASSLTEAAYSYNEQFF
TGCGCCAGCAGCTTGACAGAGGCGGCTTACTCCTACAATGAGCAGTTCTTC
>TRBV15|TRBD1|TRBJ2-1|.
CATSSGQGFYNEQFF
TGTGCCACCAGCAGCGGACAGGGGTTCTACAATGAGCAGTTCTTC
>TRBV29-1|TRBD1|TRBJ1-1|few
CSVDRGTEAFF
TGCAGCGTGGACAGGGGTACTGAAGCTTTCTTT
>TRBV9|.|TRBJ1-1|few
CASKVNTEAFF
TGTGCCAGCAAGGTGAACACTGAAGCTTTCTTT
>TRBV30|.|TRBJ1-4|.
CAWSVPEGGKEKLFF
TGTGCCTGGAGTGTACCGGAAGGTGGAAAGGAAAAACTGTTTTTT
>TRBV9|TRBD1|TRBJ2-3|few
CASSLRTGLDTQYF
TGTGCCAGCAGCCTAAGGACAGGGCTGGATACGCAGTATTTT
>TRBV6-5|.|TRBJ1-1|.
CASSSAVDGNTEAFF
TGTGCCAGCAGTTCCGCCGTCGACGGGAACACTGAAGCTTTCTTT